This is a list of T cell receptor beta chains from one sample in a study of metastatic and nonmetastatic thyroid tumors. Through MiXCR, TCRdb re-clonotyped the PCR reads. Counted here are tens of thousands of clones, approximately 12% occurring once; the ten biggest clones make up about 10%. The sequenced material came from blood. These receptor sequences come from a female donor with papillary thyroid cancer or a benign thyroid nodule (not recorded which). Some clones in this sample may be carry-over from other donors' samples. The CDR3 runs from the conserved cysteine through the conserved F or W. The order of the fields is CDR3 DNA, CDR3 protein, V gene, D gene, J gene, clone size. D genes are given only for firm matches. Some rows have no size entry. The others give once, few or many, or a class for an expanded clone.

CDR3nt: TGCGCCAGCAGCCAAGATCGATTCGGGACACCCCAGCATTTT; CDR3aa: CASSQDRFGTPQHF; v_gene: TRBV4-3; d_gene: -; j_gene: TRBJ1-5; abundance: many
CDR3nt: TGCGCCAGCAGCCCCTCCAGCCTAGCGGGAGAGAGCGAGCAGTACTTC; CDR3aa: CASSPSSLAGESEQYF; v_gene: TRBV4-1; d_gene: TRBD2; j_gene: TRBJ2-7; abundance: -
CDR3nt: TGTGCCAGCAGCCCGTTAGCGGGAGCCCGGACCGGGGAGCTGTTTTTT; CDR3aa: CASSPLAGARTGELFF; v_gene: TRBV11-2; d_gene: TRBD2; j_gene: TRBJ2-2; abundance: many
CDR3nt: TGCAGTTCAGGACAGGGTTTAGAGACCCAGTACTTC; CDR3aa: CSSGQGLETQYF; v_gene: TRBV20-1; d_gene: TRBD1; j_gene: TRBJ2-5; abundance: many
CDR3nt: TGTGCCAGCAGTCCCCCGGCCTCGGGCAAAGATACGCAGTATTTT; CDR3aa: CASSPPASGKDTQYF; v_gene: TRBV28; d_gene: -; j_gene: TRBJ2-3; abundance: -
CDR3nt: TGCAGTGCTAGTGTATACGGGACCTGGGGTGGGAAGACCCAGTACTTC; CDR3aa: CSASVYGTWGGKTQYF; v_gene: TRBV20-1; d_gene: -; j_gene: TRBJ2-5; abundance: many
CDR3nt: TGTGCCAGCAGCAGGACTAGCGGCCGGGGGGTCAATGAGCAGTTCTTC; CDR3aa: CASSRTSGRGVNEQFF; v_gene: TRBV6-5; d_gene: TRBD2; j_gene: TRBJ2-1; abundance: many
CDR3nt: TGTGCCAGTAACGCCGGGGGACAATTAGGAGAGCAGTACTTC; CDR3aa: CASNAGGQLGEQYF; v_gene: TRBV2; d_gene: -; j_gene: TRBJ2-7; abundance: many
CDR3nt: TGCAGTGCTAGAGATCAAGTACGGGAAAAACTGTTTTTT; CDR3aa: CSARDQVREKLFF; v_gene: TRBV20-1; d_gene: -; j_gene: TRBJ1-4; abundance: many
CDR3nt: TGTGCCAGCAGTCAACAGGGGCGGCATCAGCCCCAGCATTTT; CDR3aa: CASSQQGRHQPQHF; v_gene: TRBV27; d_gene: TRBD1; j_gene: TRBJ1-5; abundance: many
CDR3nt: TGTGCCAGCAGTTACGGGCAATCCCAAGAGACCCAGTACTTC; CDR3aa: CASSYGQSQETQYF; v_gene: TRBV6-2/TRBV6-3; d_gene: -; j_gene: TRBJ2-5; abundance: many
CDR3nt: TGTGCCAGCAGCCAAGAAGTGGGGGCTGGCGGCTACACCTTC; CDR3aa: CASSQEVGAGGYTF; v_gene: TRBV14; d_gene: -; j_gene: TRBJ1-2; abundance: many
CDR3nt: TGTGCCAGCAGTGTTCGAGCGGGCTCCTACAATGAGCAGTTCTTC; CDR3aa: CASSVRAGSYNEQFF; v_gene: TRBV2; d_gene: -; j_gene: TRBJ2-1; abundance: many
CDR3nt: TGTGCCAGCAGGAGCGGGAGACAAAGCAATGAGCAGTTCTTC; CDR3aa: CASRSGRQSNEQFF; v_gene: TRBV12-3/TRBV12-4; d_gene: TRBD2; j_gene: TRBJ2-1; abundance: many
CDR3nt: TGTGCCAGCAAACCGGACAGGGATCATCAGCCCCAGCATTTT; CDR3aa: CASKPDRDHQPQHF; v_gene: TRBV2; d_gene: TRBD1; j_gene: TRBJ1-5; abundance: many
CDR3nt: TGTGCCAGTAGTACCCTGGACTACAATGAGCAGTTCTTC; CDR3aa: CASSTLDYNEQFF; v_gene: TRBV19; d_gene: -; j_gene: TRBJ2-1; abundance: many
CDR3nt: TGTGCCTGGAGTGAGGACAGGAGTGTCAATTCACCCCTCCACTTT; CDR3aa: CAWSEDRSVNSPLHF; v_gene: TRBV30; d_gene: TRBD1; j_gene: TRBJ1-6; abundance: many
CDR3nt: TGCAGTGCTACTAAGACTAGCGGGGGGAACGAGCAGTACTTC; CDR3aa: CSATKTSGGNEQYF; v_gene: TRBV20-1; d_gene: TRBD2; j_gene: TRBJ2-7; abundance: many
CDR3nt: TGTGCCAGCAGCCATAGATGGGGACCACAATCACCCCTCCACTTT; CDR3aa: CASSHRWGPQSPLHF; v_gene: TRBV12-3/TRBV12-4; d_gene: -; j_gene: TRBJ1-6; abundance: few
CDR3nt: TGTGCCAGCTCACCACGTGGGGGCGAGACCCAGTACTTC; CDR3aa: CASSPRGGETQYF; v_gene: TRBV18; d_gene: -; j_gene: TRBJ2-5; abundance: many
CDR3nt: TGCAGTGCTAGCGCCGGGACACGACGCTCCTACGAGCAGTACTTC; CDR3aa: CSASAGTRRSYEQYF; v_gene: TRBV20-1; d_gene: -; j_gene: TRBJ2-7; abundance: many
CDR3nt: TGTGCCAGCAGCCCTCCGGGACTAGATATGAACGAGCAGTACTTC; CDR3aa: CASSPPGLDMNEQYF; v_gene: TRBV7-2; d_gene: TRBD2; j_gene: TRBJ2-7; abundance: many
CDR3nt: TGCAGTGCAACCCGGGGGCGGGAATACTGGAATGAGCAGTTCTTC; CDR3aa: CSATRGREYWNEQFF; v_gene: TRBV20-1; d_gene: -; j_gene: TRBJ2-1; abundance: many
CDR3nt: TGTGCCAGCAGTGACCCGAAGTTGGGTGCCGGAAACACCATATATTTT; CDR3aa: CASSDPKLGAGNTIYF; v_gene: TRBV6-4; d_gene: -; j_gene: TRBJ1-3; abundance: -
CDR3nt: TGTGCCAGTAGTAATAAAGGGATCGGCGAGCAGTACTTC; CDR3aa: CASSNKGIGEQYF; v_gene: TRBV19; d_gene: -; j_gene: TRBJ2-7; abundance: many
CDR3nt: TGTGCCAGCAGCGTAGCTGTTGGACAGGGGAAATCAGATACGCAGTATTTT; CDR3aa: CASSVAVGQGKSDTQYF; v_gene: TRBV9; d_gene: TRBD1; j_gene: TRBJ2-3; abundance: many